Listed below are T cell receptor beta chains from one sample, sequenced in a study of blood T cell repertoires in COVID-19. Profiling relied on immunoSEQ multiplex PCR, and the TCRdb table lists in-frame clones only, not all of them. The sample lists almost 250,000 clones, around 86% occurring once. Sequencing was performed on peripheral blood. Receptors were obtained from a woman aged 60-75 years who had recovered from COVID-19. CDR3s leave out the opening cysteine and the closing phenylalanine or tryptophan. Fields, in order: clone size, J gene, V gene, CDR3 protein. Size tells how often a clone was seen (once, few, many) or the class of an expanded clone, and some rows leave it out.

NA,TRBJ1-1,TRBV5-5,ASSYRLLNTEAF
NA,TRBJ2-1,TRBV4-3,ASSRRPIAGGYNEQF
once,TRBJ2-2,TRBV5-1,ASSFAGGPTGELF
NA,TRBJ1-2,TRBV11-3,ASSLRVGGNNYGYT
NA,TRBJ1-2,TRBV28,ASSRLAGPDNYGYT
NA,TRBJ1-1,TRBV19,ASSLEPNTEAF
NA,TRBJ2-5,TRBV28,ASSLSPGWPGETQY
NA,TRBJ2-7,TRBV7-2,ASSLRTSGGVLPYEQY
NA,TRBJ2-7,TRBV6-5,ASRRAGASYEQY
NA,TRBJ2-7,TRBV28,ASSPRTDSYEQY
NA,TRBJ1-2,TRBV11-2,ASSRGQGNYGYT
NA,TRBJ2-5,TRBV27,ASRPLLAGAGTQY
NA,TRBJ2-1,TRBV6-1,ASSEVGLSYNEQF
NA,TRBJ2-7,TRBV7-3,ASSLPGQSYEQY
few,TRBJ1-1,TRBV4-2,ASSQGEWEAF
NA,TRBJ2-4,TRBV15,ATRRRPGGKNIQY
NA,TRBJ2-1,TRBV7-9,ASGLAGPRNEQF
NA,TRBJ2-7,TRBV3-1/TRBV3-2,ASSQDLRAPRPGEQY
NA,TRBJ2-1,TRBV7-8,ASSLAFSGNEQF
NA,TRBJ2-2,TRBV12-5,ASGRDFTRELF
NA,TRBJ2-1,TRBV5-1,ASSSAGQGINEQF
NA,TRBJ1-2,TRBV18,ASSAQGRYGYT
NA,TRBJ2-3,TRBV9,ASSVIPGPSGGAIDTQY
NA,TRBJ1-5,TRBV2,ASSEFGTGVNQPQH